This T cell receptor beta chain emerged from a study of T cells expressing NK-cell markers. Across the study: With respect to HCMV, most of the eight sequenced donors were seropositive, and one was seronegative.

Whole-study results and caveats: Of CD8+ T cells, 1.0-7.0% belonged to dominant NKG2C+ clonotypes in six donors. Topping the CD3+CD56-NKG2C+ fraction as well were these clonotypes, in several donors.

It was by 5'RACE template switching with UMIs that TCR beta cDNA was made. TCRdb re-called the 5' RACE reads and shows each CDR3 protein once, DNA omitted. This sample's table has about 300,000 distinct CDR3 sequences. The CDR3 is 13 amino acids. Per the germline V gene, CDR1 is DFQATT and CDR2 is SNEGSKA (reference sequence). As for this clonotype: No antigen is known for it.

The sequence was obtained from a woman aged 18 to 69 in good health. The sequencing sample was made of blood T cells: a sorted CD56 or NKG2C T cell subset, CD4+ or CD8+ T cells, or bulk PBMC T cells (not recorded which). The chain combines TRBV20-1 with TRBJ1-1; the D call from TCRdb, TRBD1, cannot be confirmed without DNA. The CDR3 reads CSAFRQGNTEAFF.